The 32 T cell receptor beta chains given below trace back to one sample, sequenced in a study of blood T cells in healthy people across ages. The use of a sample-barcoded 5' primer and a J-beta primer mix characterized a second PCR of roughly 7 to 11 cycles. TCRdb used MiXCR to reprocess the 5' RACE reads, holding one entry per CDR3 protein. Among about 930,000 distinct CDR3 sequences listed, almost 30% were seen once. These same data were also listed under a study on T cells of mothers and their children.

Source material: blood. The receptors stem from a woman in her thirties or forties in good health.

Points on this clonotype: A read error is possible here, since a much larger clone lies one base away. V and J are TRBV7-2 and TRBJ2-3; 8 positions match TRBD2. The length of the CDR3 is 15 residues. CDR1 and CDR2 (germline): SGHTA, FQGNSA. The V and J ends lost 2 bases and 2 bases, in that order; junction bases with no gene match: 3. CDR3 in amino acids: CASSLPLADTDTQYF. DNA of the CDR3: TGTGCCAGCAGCTTACCACTAGCGGACACAGATACGCAGTATTTT.

This clonotype has just a few counts. The chain is built from TRBV20-1 and TRBJ1-5; D is possibly TRBD1 (6 bases). The V end lost 4 bases, the J end lost 0 bases, and 16 bases lay between the germline ends. The germline CDR1 and CDR2 sequences are DFQATT and SNEGSKA (reference sequence). CDR3 length equals 16 residues. CDR3 in amino acids: CSAIAQGLGSNQPQHF. CDR3 in DNA: TGCAGTGCTATCGCGCAGGGGTTGGGTAGCAATCAGCCCCAGCATTTT.

This clonotype has just a few counts. V and J are TRBV7-9 and TRBJ1-1; possibly TRBD1 for D (6 bases). The V end lost 5 bases, the J end lost 4 bases, and 14 bases lay between the germline ends. The CDR3 covers 14 residues. Germline V gene data show CDR1 as SEHNR and CDR2 as FQNEAQ (reference sequence). The DNA of the CDR3 is TGTGCCAGCAGCCCGGACAGCTGGGGCACTGAAGCTTTCTTT. Translation: CASSPDSWGTEAFF.

A remark on this clonotype: Mismatch with germline at one junction end may stem from a read error. The CDR3 loop is CTSSSSDEQYF. As DNA, the CDR3 is TGTACCAGCAGCTCCTCGGACGAGCAGTACTTC. This chain joins TRBV7-9 and TRBJ2-1; D is unresolved. The DNA end lines up better with TRBJ2-7; the J call may be wrong. This CDR3 is 11 amino acids long. Germline V gene lookup returns CDR1 SEHNR and CDR2 FQNEAQ (reference sequence).

As for this clonotype: This could be a read error, since a much larger clone is one nucleotide away. No conserved phenylalanine or tryptophan ends this CDR3, so it is likely a read error. The chain has TRBV29-1 and TRBJ1-1, with D possibly being TRBD1 (6 bases). CDR3 length equals 14 residues. Trimming cost V 6 bases and J 2 bases, with 16 bases left between them. Germline CDR1 SQVTM, CDR2 ANQGSEA. Here the CDR3 DNA reads TGCAGCGTGGGCCGTGGACAGATTAACACTGAAGCTTTCTCT. It codes for CSVGRGQINTEAFS.

For this clonotype: This clone may be a read error of a much larger clone one base away. The rearrangement uses TRBV6-5 and TRBJ1-5; 8 nucleotides line up with TRBD1. The germline V gene encodes CDR1 MNHEY and CDR2 SVGAGI. The CDR3 length is 15 residues. With 5 bases clipped from V and 2 bases from J, the junction kept 5 bases outside the gene matches. The DNA of the CDR3 is TGTGCCAGCAGTGGGGACAGGAGAGGCAATCAGCCCCAGCATTTT. Translation gives CASSGDRRGNQPQHF.

The CDR3 reads CASSLGQGAANIQYF. The CDR3 nucleotides read TGTGCCAGCAGCTTAGGACAGGGGGCTGCAAACATTCAGTACTTC. The gene calls are TRBV7-2 and TRBJ2-4; 10 positions agree with TRBD1. The V segment lost 1 base and the J segment 6 bases; nucleotides outside the gene matches: 3. The CDR3 consists of 15 residues. In germline, CDR1 is SGHTA, CDR2 FQGNSA. Using reference TRBV7-2 and TRBJ2-4 for the parts outside the CDR3, the full variable domain is GAGVSQSPSNKVTEKGKDVELRCDPISGHTALYWYRQSLGQGLEFLIYFQGNSAPDKSGLPSDRFSAERTGGSVSTLTIQRTQQEDSAVYLCASSLGQGAANIQYFGAGTRLSVL.

This clonotype was detected many times. The rearrangement links TRBV7-2 to TRBJ1-4; D ambiguous. This CDR3 is 15 amino acids long. V was cut by 3 bases and J by 0 bases, with 8 bases left in between. Germline V gives CDR1 SGHTA, CDR2 FQGNSA. CDR3: CASSFGSATNEKLFF. The CDR3 region has the DNA TGTGCCAGCAGCTTTGGTTCAGCAACTAATGAAAAACTGTTTTTT.

For this clonotype: A much bigger clone sits one base away, suggesting this may be a read error. V gene TRBV2 combines with J gene TRBJ2-3; D possibly corresponds to TRBD1 (5 bases). Trimming removed 8 bases at V and 3 bases at J, with 15 bases between. CDR1 and CDR2 from the germline V gene are SNHLY and FYNNEI. The CDR3 loop spans 14 amino acids. The CDR3 nucleotides are TGTGCCAGCGGGATCAGGGTAGGGACAGATACGCAGTATTTT. Translation: CASGIRVGTDTQYF.

This clonotype was found a few times. This rearrangement joins TRBV24-1 to TRBJ2-1, with no clear D. The DNA end lines up better with TRBJ2-7; the J call may be wrong. Germline CDR1 and CDR2: KGHDR and SFDVKD. The CDR3 has 18 residues. In nucleotides, the CDR3 is TGTGCCACCAGTGATCCGCTGACGACCAAGAGCTCCTACAATGAGCAGTACTTC. Translation: CATSDPLTTKSSYNEQYF.

This chain connects TRBV2 to TRBJ1-5; TRBD1 agrees at 7 bases. Germline V lookup: CDR1 SNHLY, CDR2 FYNNEI. The CDR3 is 16 amino acids. V shed 5 bases, J shed 3 bases, and the junction held 10 bases outside the gene matches. The CDR3 coding sequence is TGTGCCAGCAGTCCCGGGACAGCGATCAACAATCAGCCCCAGCATTTT. The encoded protein is CASSPGTAINNQPQHF. Full variable domain (remainder filled in from reference TRBV2 and TRBJ1-5): EPEVTQTPSHQVTQMGQEVILRCVPISNHLYFYWYRQILGQKVEFLVSFYNNEISEKSEIFDDQFSVERPDGSNFTLKIRSTKLEDSAMYFCASSPGTAINNQPQHFGDGTRLSIL.

This clonotype occurred a few times. The chain has TRBV5-1 and TRBJ1-1; unclear D gene. Trimming took off 3 bases at V and 4 bases at J, with 10 bases between the two ends. CDR1 and CDR2 (germline): SGHRS, YFSETQ. This CDR3 has 13 amino acids. This chain's CDR3 is CASSSEGPTEAFF. The CDR3 coding sequence is TGCGCCAGCAGCTCGGAAGGGCCCACTGAAGCTTTCTTT.

This clonotype was detected a few times. The chain combines TRBV12-3 or TRBV12-4 with TRBJ2-7; TRBD2 might be the D (5 bases). Trimming took off 5 bases at V and 4 bases at J, with 9 bases between the two ends. The CDR3 contains 12 residues. The CDR3 loop is CASSVREYEQYF. The CDR3 nucleotides read TGTGCCAGCAGTGTTCGGGAATACGAGCAGTACTTC.

This clonotype was counted a few times. The chain carries TRBV7-3 and TRBJ1-5; the D gene is possibly TRBD1 (5 bases). Germline CDR1 SGHTA, CDR2 FQGTGA. Trimming took off 5 bases at V and 2 bases at J, with 25 bases between the two ends. The CDR3 totals 19 residues. CDR3: CASSPSRGPHTRGNQPQHF. CDR3 in DNA: TGTGCCAGCAGCCCTAGTAGGGGACCGCACACGAGGGGCAATCAGCCCCAGCATTTT.

Comment on this clonotype: Relative to the germline gene, one junction end is altered; a read error may explain this. The chain links TRBV12-3 or TRBV12-4 to TRBJ1-1, with D possibly matching TRBD1 (5 bases). The CDR3 loop spans 14 amino acids. The CDR3 is CASRLVSDITEAFF. CDR3 coding DNA: TGTGCCAGCAGGTTAGTATCGGACATAACTGAAGCTTTCTTT.

In this sample, this clonotype turned up a few times. This chain uses TRBV7-9 with TRBJ2-5, with 7 bases identical to TRBD1. The DNA end is a closer match to TRBJ2-7, so the J assignment may be wrong. This CDR3 spans 14 amino acids. CDR1 is SEHNR, CDR2 FQNEAQ, per germline (reference sequence). CDR3 sequence: CASSSWDSVYEQYF. CDR3 DNA sequence: TGTGCCAGCAGCTCTTGGGACAGCGTATACGAGCAGTACTTC.

Points on this clonotype: A read error is possible here, since a much larger clone lies one base away. J is TRBJ1-4 and V is TRBV5-5; unclear D gene. V lost 4 bases, J lost 7 bases, and 17 bases lay in between. This CDR3 has 15 amino acids. Looked up from germline, CDR1 is SGHKS and CDR2 is YYEKEE (reference sequence). CDR3 protein: CASSVVEGNSEKLFF. The CDR3 region has the DNA TGTGCCAGCAGCGTGGTCGAAGGGAATAGTGAAAAACTGTTTTTT.

The chain combines TRBV2 with TRBJ2-1; 11 bases map to TRBD2. This CDR3 spans 14 amino acids. Losses at the gene ends were 4 bases for V and 4 bases for J; bases not matched to a gene: 0. CDR1 is SNHLY, CDR2 FYNNEI, per germline. The CDR3 DNA reads TGTGCCAGCAGTGCTAGCGGGGGGTACAATGAGCAGTTCTTC. This sequence encodes CASSASGGYNEQFF.

V is TRBV5-1 and J is TRBJ1-4; possibly TRBD1 for D (5 bases). Trimming left V 6 bases short and J 7 bases short, with 13 bases between. Germline CDR1 SGHRS, CDR2 YFSETQ. There are 13 residues in the CDR3. In nucleotides, the CDR3 is TGCGCCAGCACCACCGATGGGGGTGAAAAACTGTTTTTT. Protein product: CASTTDGGEKLFF.

The table lists this clonotype with a few counts. V usage is TRBV11-2 and J usage is TRBJ2-3; unclear D gene. The CDR3 is 15 residues long. Germline values: CDR1 SGHAT, CDR2 FQNNGV. V was shortened by 6 bases and J by 1 base, with 14 bases between the two germline ends. Here the CDR3 DNA reads TGTGCCAGCAGTGGTGGTGGGGAAGGCACAGATACGCAGTATTTT. This encodes CASSGGGEGTDTQYF.

This clonotype was seen once. The chain recombines TRBV12-3 or TRBV12-4 with TRBJ2-3; possibly TRBD1 for D (6 bases). CDR3 size: 17 residues. The V end lost 2 bases, the J end lost 0 bases, and 15 bases lay between the germline ends. CDR3 coding DNA: TGTGCCAGCAGTTTAAAGATGGGGGACACAAGCACAGATACGCAGTATTTT. It encodes CASSLKMGDTSTDTQYF.

This clonotype was seen a few times. The chain has TRBV4-1 and TRBJ2-1, with D uncertain. CDR1 MGHRA and CDR2 YSYEKL come from the germline V gene. With 1 base removed from V and 5 bases from J, the gap between germline ends came to 15 bases. There are 16 residues in the CDR3. The CDR3 nucleotides are TGCGCCAGCAGCCAAGTTTTACACCAAACCAACAATGAGCAGTTCTTC. Amino acids: CASSQVLHQTNNEQFF.

The chain recombines TRBV6-2 or TRBV6-3 with TRBJ1-1, with TRBD1 matching 7 bases. The CDR3 totals 14 residues. Unmatched junction bases numbered 8, after V lost 6 bases and J lost 4 bases. Germline CDR1 is MNHEY and CDR2 is SVGEGT. CDR3 DNA sequence: TGTGCCAGCAGGGACACAGGGGTTTTCACTGAAGCTTTCTTT. It specifies CASRDTGVFTEAFF.

This clonotype was counted between two and nine times. The chain recombines TRBV7-2 with TRBJ2-1; 9 positions agree with TRBD2. CDR3 length: 16 amino acids. The germline gives CDR1 SGHTA, CDR2 FQGNSA. V shed 4 bases, J shed 5 bases, and the junction held 9 bases outside the gene matches. CDR3 sequence (DNA): TGTGCCAGCAGCTCCCGGCTAGCGGGGTATAACAATGAGCAGTTCTTC. Residues: CASSSRLAGYNNEQFF.

A few counts support this clonotype. J is TRBJ1-2 and V is TRBV20-1, with TRBD1 matching 7 bases. The germline V gene encodes CDR1 DFQATT and CDR2 SNEGSKA (reference sequence). The CDR3 covers 12 residues. The CDR3 coding sequence is TGCTCCCAAGGGGGACAGTACTATGGCTACACCTTC. Protein sequence: CSQGGQYYGYTF.

This clonotype was counted many times. The chain has TRBV6-5 and TRBJ2-7; 9 nucleotides line up with TRBD2. Germline V gene sequence: CDR1 MNHEY, CDR2 SVGAGI. The CDR3 runs 14 residues. Unmatched junction bases numbered 7, after V lost 6 bases and J lost 4 bases. In DNA, the CDR3 is TGTGCCAGCAGCCGAGCGGGGGGCGCGTACGAGCAGTACTTC. Amino acids: CASSRAGGAYEQYF.

This clonotype was observed a handful of times. This chain connects TRBV6-6 to TRBJ1-2; a possible D gene is TRBD1 (5 bases). Trimming stripped 10 bases from V and 3 bases from J, with 15 bases between. Germline assignment: CDR1 MNHNY and CDR2 SVGAGI (reference sequence). The CDR3 contains 13 residues. DNA for the CDR3: TGTGCCATGACCCCTTGGGGACACTATGGCTACACCTTC. Residues: CAMTPWGHYGYTF.

The V gene is TRBV20-1, the J gene TRBJ1-5, with D unresolved. Deletions cut 0 bases from V and 7 bases from J, with 16 bases between. Looked up from germline, CDR1 is DFQATT and CDR2 is SNEGSKA (reference sequence). The CDR3 consists of 15 residues. CDR3 nucleotide sequence: TGCAGTGCTAGAGATCGGGCGGGAGTGGGGCAGCCCCAGCATTTT. Its translation is CSARDRAGVGQPQHF.

V usage is TRBV27 and J usage is TRBJ2-7; D not resolved. V was cut by 4 bases and J by 1 base, with 11 bases left in between. The germline gives CDR1 MNHEY, CDR2 SMNVEV (reference sequence). The CDR3 runs to 14 residues. DNA of the CDR3: TGTGCCAGCAGTTATCAGGCAGCTTCCTACGAGCAGTACTTC. This sequence encodes CASSYQAASYEQYF.

The chain uses TRBV20-1 and TRBJ2-7, with D possibly matching TRBD2 (5 bases). Trimming took off 6 bases at V and 6 bases at J, with 18 bases between the two ends. The CDR3 sequence is 13 residues long. CDR1 and CDR2 from the germline V gene are DFQATT and SNEGSKA (reference sequence). CDR3 DNA: TGCAGTGCCCCCCGGGCCCCCCGGGGCGAGCAGTACTTC. Translating it yields CSAPRAPRGEQYF.

About this clonotype itself: Its ends do not fully match the called genes, so a read error is possible. The chain employs TRBV24-1 and TRBJ2-1, with TRBD1 matching 12 bases. Germline V lookup: CDR1 KGHDR, CDR2 SFDVKD. This CDR3 has 16 amino acids. CDR3 region: CATSDGGTGGINKQFF. The DNA for the CDR3 is TGTGCCACCAGTGATGGCGGGACAGGGGGCATCAATAAGCAGTTCTTC.

The chain couples TRBV20-1 to TRBJ1-1; TRBD1 matches at 10 bases. CDR1 is DFQATT and CDR2 is SNEGSKA in the germline V gene (reference sequence). The CDR3 has 19 residues. J gave up 1 base and V 4 bases, and 18 bases lay outside the gene matches. CDR3 in amino acids: CSATSRRDRGMRPNTEAFF. CDR3 in DNA: TGCAGTGCTACCTCTAGGAGGGACAGGGGCATGAGACCGAACACTGAAGCTTTCTTT.